These 32 T cell receptor beta chains were sequenced from one sample in a study of T cells in localized non-small cell lung cancer. The repertoire was sequenced with immunoSEQ multiplex PCR; TCRdb's copy has only in-frame clones and lacks some. The sample records more than 15,000 clones, about 91% being singletons. The sequenced sample was peripheral blood, obtained before any cancer treatment. The receptors derive from a female donor aged 60 or older with stage III squamous cell lung carcinoma.

The chain carries TRBV5-4 and TRBJ2-2; D gene unclear. The CDR3 covers 14 residues. V lost 2 bases, J lost 5 bases, and 10 bases lay in between. Germline CDR1 is SGHNT and CDR2 is YYREEE (reference sequence). CDR3: CASSFSSSTGELFF. The CDR3 bases are TGTGCCAGCAGCTTTTCCAGCTCTACCGGGGAGCTGTTTTTT.

V gene TRBV29-1 combines with J gene TRBJ2-7; 9 bases line up with TRBD1. V lost 6 bases, J lost 0 bases, and 6 bases stayed unmatched. Germline CDR1 SQVTM, CDR2 ANQGSEA. This CDR3 has 14 amino acids. CDR3 bases: TGCAGCGTCAGACAGGGGGAACTCTCCTACGAGCAGTACTTC. Protein: CSVRQGELSYEQYF.

The rearrangement uses TRBV18 and TRBJ2-2; 9 positions agree with TRBD2. Germline lookup yields CDR1 KGHSH and CDR2 LQKENI. The CDR3 spans 17 residues. Trimming cost V 2 bases and J 2 bases; bases outside gene matches: 6. In DNA form, the CDR3 reads TGTGCCAGCTCACCATCATCTAGCGGGACCAACACCGGGGAGCTGTTTTTT. Encoded protein: CASSPSSSGTNTGELFF.

The chain combines TRBV2 with TRBJ2-3; D not certain. CDR3 length: 15 amino acids. CDR1 SNHLY and CDR2 FYNNEI come from the germline V gene. The ends were cut back, 6 bases at V and 0 bases at J, with 13 bases in the middle. CDR3 in DNA: TGTGCCAGCAGGCAACGAATAGATAGCACAGATACGCAGTATTTT. Translated, it gives CASRQRIDSTDTQYF.

The genes are TRBV5-6 and TRBJ1-2; no clear D gene. Trimming shortened V by 2 bases and J by 4 bases, and 9 bases separated the two germline ends. The CDR3 runs 13 residues. CDR1 and CDR2 from the germline V gene are SGHDT and YYEEEE. The CDR3 sequence: CASSLVRTYGYTF. CDR3 bases: TGTGCCAGCAGCTTAGTCAGGACCTATGGCTACACCTTC.

V is TRBV5-1 and J is TRBJ2-7; 10 bases align to TRBD2. V was pared by 1 base and J by 3 bases, with 4 bases of the junction left unmatched. This CDR3 is built from 15 residues. From germline, CDR1 is SGHRS and CDR2 YFSETQ. CDR3 loop: CASSLRLAGDYEQYF. DNA for the CDR3: TGCGCCAGCAGCTTGAGGCTAGCGGGAGACTACGAGCAGTACTTC.

V and J are TRBV2 and TRBJ2-7, with TRBD2 matching over 10 bases. Germline CDR1 reads SNHLY; CDR2 reads FYNNEI. CDR3 length: 15 residues. Trimming at V came to 1 base and at J to 3 bases, leaving 3 bases not matched to a gene. CDR3 DNA: TGTGCCAGCAGTGAAGGGCTAGCGGGAGTCTACGAGCAGTACTTC. Translating it yields CASSEGLAGVYEQYF.

V is TRBV28 and J is TRBJ2-3; 7 bases line up with TRBD1. V lost 6 bases and J lost 4; bases outside the gene matches: 4. From germline, CDR1 is MDHEN and CDR2 SYDVKM. The CDR3 covers 13 residues. The DNA of the CDR3 is TGTGCCAGCAGACGACAGGGTTCAGATACGCAGTATTTT. This encodes CASRRQGSDTQYF.

The genes are TRBV29-1 and TRBJ1-3; D gene unclear. This CDR3 has 12 amino acids. Deletions cut 1 base from V and 4 bases from J, with 5 bases between. Germline V gene lookup returns CDR1 SQVTM and CDR2 ANQGSEA. CDR3 amino acids: CSVEAEGNTIYF. CDR3 DNA: TGCAGCGTTGAAGCAGAGGGAAACACCATATATTTT.

The chain carries TRBV4-1 and TRBJ2-3; D is unclear. V lost 3 bases, J lost 5 bases, and 6 bases lay in between. The CDR3 covers 12 residues. Germline loops: CDR1 MGHRA, CDR2 YSYEKL. This CDR3 reads CASSQHRDTQYF. The CDR3 coding sequence is TGCGCCAGCAGCCAGCACAGAGATACGCAGTATTTT.

The rearrangement joins TRBV5-1 to TRBJ1-1; D not certain. The CDR3 runs to 15 residues. Per germline, CDR1 SGHRS and CDR2 YFSETQ. Trimming removed 0 bases at V and 1 base at J, with 10 bases between. The DNA of the CDR3 is TGCGCCAGCAGCTTGGTTGGCGGAGGGAACACTGAAGCTTTCTTT. It encodes CASSLVGGGNTEAFF. Drawing the rest from reference TRBV5-1 and TRBJ1-1, the complete variable domain is KAGVTQTPRYLIKTRGQQVTLSCSPISGHRSVSWYQQTPGQGLQFLFEYFSETQRNKGNFPGRFSGRQFSNSRSEMNVSTLELGDSALYLCASSLVGGGNTEAFFGQGTRLTVV.

V is TRBV6-1 and J is TRBJ1-1; TRBD1 matches at 7 bases. V trimming: 2 bases; J trimming: 2 bases; junction bases outside the gene matches: 2. Germline V gene sequence: CDR1 MNHNS, CDR2 SASEGT. This CDR3 is 14 amino acids long. This CDR3 is CASSERGRNTEAFF. CDR3 bases: TGTGCCAGCAGTGAAAGGGGGCGTAACACTGAAGCTTTCTTT.

Written as DNA, the CDR3 is TGTGCCAGCAGCCAAACAGGGGCGCACACTGAAGCTTTCTTT. Protein: CASSQTGAHTEAFF. V usage is TRBV7-9 and J usage is TRBJ1-1; 7 bases are shared with TRBD1. Germline V gene sequence: CDR1 SEHNR, CDR2 FQNEAQ (reference sequence). The J segment lost 3 bases and the V segment lost 5 bases, leaving 6 bases of the junction unmatched. The CDR3 extends over 14 amino acids.

The rearrangement uses TRBV2 and TRBJ2-1, with 14 bases fitting TRBD2. The CDR3 covers 14 residues. Trimming at V came to 6 bases and at J to 10 bases, leaving 5 bases not matched to a gene. Germline V gene lookup returns CDR1 SNHLY and CDR2 FYNNEI. The CDR3 DNA follows: TGTGCCAGCAGAGGGACTAGCGGGAGATTCGAGCAGTTCTTC. Its protein product is CASRGTSGRFEQFF.

The chain is built from TRBV2 and TRBJ1-4; D remains unclear. Trimming pared 8 bases from V and 2 bases from J, leaving 9 bases between. Germline V gene data show CDR1 as SNHLY and CDR2 as FYNNEI. CDR3 length: 13 amino acids. The CDR3 spells CASREGTNEKLFF. The CDR3 coding sequence is TGTGCCAGCCGAGAGGGTACTAATGAAAAACTGTTTTTT.

This clone has a handful of counts. V and J are TRBV15 and TRBJ2-3, with 9 bases lining up with TRBD1. The CDR3 spans 17 residues. The germline V gene has CDR1 LNHNV and CDR2 YYDKDF (reference sequence). V was pared by 0 bases and J by 0 bases, with 4 bases of the junction left unmatched. The CDR3 coding sequence is TGTGCCACCAGCAGAGATAGGGACAGGGCTAGCACAGATACGCAGTATTTT. Protein: CATSRDRDRASTDTQYF.

CDR3 sequence reads: CASSLVREWGHRQETQYF. The CDR3 nucleotides are TGTGCCAGCAGCTTAGTCCGGGAGTGGGGGCATCGGCAAGAGACCCAGTACTTC. The chain has TRBV7-9 and TRBJ2-5, with D perhaps being TRBD1 or TRBD2 (6 bases each). Trimming shortened V by 1 base and J by 2 bases, and 20 bases separated the two germline ends. Germline loops: CDR1 SEHNR, CDR2 FQNEAQ (reference sequence). The CDR3 totals 18 residues.

The chain carries TRBV7-9 and TRBJ1-2; D call uncertain. Germline CDR1 SEHNR, CDR2 FQNEAQ (reference sequence). The germline V and J ends were trimmed by 2 bases and 7 bases, with 17 bases remaining between them. The length of the CDR3 is 15 residues. Written as DNA, the CDR3 is TGTGCCAGCAGCTTATCCGACGGGATCGGCGGTGGCTACACCTTC. This sequence encodes CASSLSDGIGGGYTF.

The rearrangement uses TRBV19 and TRBJ1-2; D unclear. Germline values: CDR1 LNHDA, CDR2 SQIVND (reference sequence). With 3 bases removed from V and 7 bases from J, the gap between germline ends came to 6 bases. The CDR3 spans 11 residues. As DNA, the CDR3 is TGTGCCAGTAGTATCGGAGGTGGCTACACCTTC. Translated: CASSIGGGYTF.

The rearrangement links TRBV11-1 to TRBJ2-1; 15 nucleotides align to TRBD2. The V gene end was trimmed by 3 bases and the J gene end by 15 bases; junction bases not matched to a gene: 9. Looked up from germline, CDR1 is SGHAT and CDR2 is FQDESV (reference sequence). There are 15 residues in the CDR3. The CDR3, as DNA: TGTGCCAGCAGCTTGGGGACTAGCGGGAGGAACCCCTTGTTCTTC. It specifies CASSLGTSGRNPLFF. The full variable domain, with the rest looked up from reference TRBV11-1 and TRBJ2-1, is EAEVAQSPRYKITEKSQAVAFWCDPISGHATLYWYRQILGQGPELLVQFQDESVVDDSQLPKDRFSAERLKGVDSTLKIQPAELGDSAMYLCASSLGTSGRNPLFFGPGTRLTVL.

The chain combines TRBV19 with TRBJ2-7, with D possibly being TRBD1 or TRBD2 (7 bases each). V was pared by 5 bases and J by 4 bases, with 15 bases between. CDR1 is LNHDA and CDR2 is SQIVND in the germline V gene (reference sequence). This CDR3 is built from 14 residues. The CDR3 nucleotides are TGTGCCAGTAGTTTGGGGAGGGGGCGTTACGAGCAGTACTTC. Amino acids: CASSLGRGRYEQYF.

The V and J genes are TRBV20-1 and TRBJ2-7, with D uncertain. The V end lost 5 bases, the J end lost 1 base, and 6 bases lay between the germline ends. The germline CDR1 and CDR2 sequences are DFQATT and SNEGSKA (reference sequence). CDR3 length: 11 residues. CDR3 protein: CSARRSYEQYF. Here the CDR3 DNA reads TGCAGTGCTCGAAGGTCCTACGAGCAGTACTTC.

The chain has TRBV11-3 and TRBJ2-3, with 11 bases matching TRBD2. The junction had 11 bases not matched to a gene; V was cut back by 5 bases and J by 1 base. Germline loops: CDR1 SGHNT, CDR2 YENEEA. CDR3 length: 18 residues. The CDR3 region has the DNA TGTGCCAGCAGCCTAGGGACTAGCGGAGACCCCCGCACAGATACGCAGTATTTT. This encodes CASSLGTSGDPRTDTQYF.

The chain combines TRBV5-1 with TRBJ2-7, with TRBD1 matching over 7 bases. The V and J ends lost 1 base and 2 bases, in that order; junction bases with no gene match: 3. CDR3 length: 14 residues. Germline assignment: CDR1 SGHRS and CDR2 YFSETQ. CDR3 amino acids: CASSLTGDTYEQYF. In DNA, the CDR3 is TGCGCCAGCAGCTTGACAGGGGACACCTACGAGCAGTACTTC.

V usage is TRBV6-4 and J usage is TRBJ1-1, with 7 bases identical to TRBD1. The CDR3 totals 14 residues. The germline V gene has CDR1 MRHNA and CDR2 SNTAGT. Trimming removed 9 bases from V and 0 bases from J; junction bases left unmatched: 7. Written as DNA, the CDR3 is TGTGCCAGTAAAAGGACAGGTGTGAACACTGAAGCTTTCTTT. As protein: CASKRTGVNTEAFF.

V gene TRBV5-1 combines with J gene TRBJ2-3; D might be TRBD1 (6 bases). V lost 9 bases to trimming and J lost 2 bases, with 19 bases between them. Looked up from germline, CDR1 is SGHRS and CDR2 is YFSETQ. The CDR3 is 15 residues long. The CDR3 DNA follows: TGCGCCACCAAGCCCTCGACAGGAAACACAGATACGCAGTATTTT. Residues: CATKPSTGNTDTQYF.

The chain has TRBV14 and TRBJ2-7, with 7 bases identical to TRBD1. Per germline, CDR1 SGHDN and CDR2 FVKESK. The CDR3 is made up of 14 amino acids. The junction had 5 bases not matched to a gene; V was cut back by 4 bases and J by 2 bases. CDR3 region: CASSPKTGPYEQYF. The CDR3 DNA reads TGTGCCAGCAGCCCAAAGACAGGGCCCTACGAGCAGTACTTC.

The chain carries TRBV13 and TRBJ1-1; D not resolved. Germline V CDR1 and CDR2: PRHDT, FYEKMQ (reference sequence). Trimming left V 2 bases short and J 7 bases short, with 8 bases between. The CDR3 contains 12 residues. The chain's CDR3 is CASSLYQSEAFF. CDR3 nucleotides: TGTGCCAGCAGCTTATATCAGAGTGAAGCTTTCTTT.

This clone was observed a few times. This chain joins TRBV5-1 and TRBJ2-2, with 8 bases identical to TRBD2. The CDR3 sequence is 13 residues long. Germline CDR1 SGHRS, CDR2 YFSETQ. With 7 bases clipped from V and 3 bases from J, the junction kept 2 bases outside the gene matches. The CDR3 bases are TGCGCCAGCTCTAGCGGGTACACCGGGGAGCTGTTTTTT. Encoded protein: CASSSGYTGELFF.

The chain uses TRBV29-1 and TRBJ1-2; D might be TRBD1 (5 bases). Trimming left V 4 bases short and J 5 bases short, with 14 bases between. From germline, CDR1 is SQVTM and CDR2 ANQGSEA. The CDR3 length is 13 residues. Here the CDR3 reads CSVVQTGGYGYTF. Here the CDR3 DNA reads TGCAGCGTTGTACAGACGGGGGGTTATGGCTACACCTTC.

The chain uses TRBV2 and TRBJ2-6; D not resolved. Germline V gene lookup returns CDR1 SNHLY and CDR2 FYNNEI. The V end lost 4 bases, the J end lost 0 bases, and 4 bases lay between the germline ends. This CDR3 is built from 14 residues. CDR3 sequence: CASSGDSGANVLTF. The DNA of the CDR3 is TGTGCCAGCAGTGGAGACTCTGGGGCCAACGTCCTGACTTTC.

The V gene is TRBV15, the J gene TRBJ1-3; D remains ambiguous. The CDR3 covers 15 residues. The germline V gene encodes CDR1 LNHNV and CDR2 YYDKDF (reference sequence). Trimming took off 0 bases at V and 0 bases at J, with 6 bases between the two ends. CDR3 in amino acids: CATSRDLISGNTIYF. The CDR3 region has the DNA TGTGCCACCAGCAGAGATTTGATCTCTGGAAACACCATATATTTT.